This is a list of T cell receptor beta chains from one sample in a study of blood T cell repertoires in COVID-19. Profiled with immunoSEQ multiplex PCR; TCRdb holds only in-frame clones, not every one. The data contain hundreds of thousands of clones, more than 70% of them singletons. The sequencing input was peripheral blood. These receptors came from a woman in her twenties or thirties with COVID-19, enrolled during active disease. The CDR3 runs from the conserved cysteine through the conserved F or W. Fields, in order: V gene, J gene, D gene, CDR3 DNA, CDR3 protein. D genes are given only for firm matches.

>TRBV7-2|TRBJ2-5|TRBD1
TGTGCCAGCAGCTCTGCTCGGACAGGGTATGAGACCCAGTACTTC
CASSSARTGYETQYF
>TRBV28|TRBJ1-1|-
TGTGCCAGCAGTTTAAACAGGGAAACTGAAGCTTTCTTT
CASSLNRETEAFF
>TRBV24-1|TRBJ2-2|-
TGTGCCACCGGAAGGGGGTTAGGCACCGGGGAGCTGTTTTTT
CATGRGLGTGELFF
>TRBV4-1|TRBJ2-3|-
TGCGCCAGCAGCCAAGGACAGTATGATGGCACAGATACGCAGTATTTT
CASSQGQYDGTDTQYF
>TRBV29-1|TRBJ1-2|-
TGCAGCGCCGAGCCGCCTGGGCCGGAAGGCTACACCTTC
CSAEPPGPEGYTF
>TRBV5-5|TRBJ2-1|TRBD2
TGTGCCAGCAGCTTTCGCGGGAGAGATTACAATGAGCAGTTCTTC
CASSFRGRDYNEQFF
>TRBV28|TRBJ1-2|-
TGTGCCAGCAGTTTATCGATTAGTAACTATGGCTACACCTTC
CASSLSISNYGYTF
>TRBV2|TRBJ2-1|TRBD2
TGTGCCAGCAGCCCCCCGGGACTAGCGACCAACAATGAGCAGTTCTTC
CASSPPGLATNNEQFF
>TRBV28|TRBJ1-4|TRBD1
TGTGCCAGCAGTTTTGGACAGGGCGCTAATGAAAAACTGTTTTTT
CASSFGQGANEKLFF
>TRBV10-1|TRBJ2-3|TRBD2
TGCGCCAGCAGGAGGGGACTAGCAAACACAGATACGCAGTATTTT
CASRRGLANTDTQYF
>TRBV7-9|TRBJ2-5|TRBD1
TGTGCCAGCAGCTTAGCGCACAGCGGCAGGGGGCTGGAGACCCAGTACTTC
CASSLAHSGRGLETQYF
>TRBV6-2/TRBV6-3|TRBJ2-7|TRBD2
TGTGCCAGCAGTTATCCGAGGACTAGCGGGAACTACGAGCAGTACTTC
CASSYPRTSGNYEQYF
>TRBV5-4|TRBJ2-2|-
TGTGCCAGCAGCTCGACAGTGGTGAAGACCGGGGAGCTGTTTTTT
CASSSTVVKTGELFF
>TRBV2|TRBJ2-1|-
TGTGCCAGCAGTTCTTACAATGAGCAGTTCTTC
CASSSYNEQFF
>TRBV9|TRBJ2-7|-
TGTGCCAGCAGCACCGGGACGGGAGTATTTGAGCAGTACTTC
CASSTGTGVFEQYF
>TRBV7-3|TRBJ2-2|-
TGTGCCAGCAGGGAGTGGAACACCGGGGAGCTGTTTTTT
CASREWNTGELFF
>TRBV6-2/TRBV6-3|TRBJ2-2|-
TGTGCCAGCAGTTACAAGGCAGGGGACAACACCGGGGAGCTGTTTTTT
CASSYKAGDNTGELFF
>TRBV4-1|TRBJ1-2|-
TGCGCCAGCAGCCAAGAAGCGGGTGGCTACACCTTC
CASSQEAGGYTF
>TRBV19|TRBJ2-7|TRBD1
TGTGCCAGTAGTTTATCCGGGACAGGGGCCTACGAGCAGTACTTC
CASSLSGTGAYEQYF
>TRBV9|TRBJ1-1|TRBD1
TGTGCCAGCAGCGTAGCTACCGAGGGGGCGGCTTTCTTT
CASSVATEGAAFF
>TRBV30|TRBJ2-5|-
TGTGCTTCTCAGGGTCCGCAAGAGACCCAGTACTTC
CASQGPQETQYF
>TRBV6-5|TRBJ2-5|-
TGTGCCAGCAGTTATGACCGGCTAGCGATGAGCGAGACCCAGTACTTC
CASSYDRLAMSETQYF
>TRBV20-1|TRBJ1-2|-
TGCAGTGCTAGTGGGGGAGTCAACTATGGCTACACCTTC
CSASGGVNYGYTF
>TRBV2|TRBJ2-3|TRBD1
TGTGCCAGCATGGGACAGAGTTCGGGAGATACGCAGTATTTT
CASMGQSSGDTQYF
>TRBV6-2/TRBV6-3|TRBJ1-5|TRBD1
TGTGCCAGCAGTTATCGACCGGGACAGGGCACCTATAGCAATCAGCCCCAGCATTTT
CASSYRPGQGTYSNQPQHF
>TRBV4-1|TRBJ2-3|TRBD2
TGCGCCAGCAGCCGAGGACTAGCGGGAGGACCAGATACGCAGTATTTT
CASSRGLAGGPDTQYF
>TRBV6-1|TRBJ2-5|-
TGTGCCAGCAGTGAAGCCCTTTCCCAGGGGCAAGAGACCCAGTACTTC
CASSEALSQGQETQYF
>TRBV12-3/TRBV12-4|TRBJ2-7|-
TGTGCCAGCAGGGGCCCTGTCTCCTACGAGCAGTACTTC
CASRGPVSYEQYF